Detailed here is one T cell receptor beta chain. These data originate in a study of response to subunit inactivated influenza vaccine. Trimming left V 3 bases short and J 8 bases short, with 20 bases between. The germline V gene encodes CDR1 SGHTA and CDR2 FQGNSA. The CDR3 loop spans 16 amino acids. One entry per CDR3 protein, called by TCRdb with MiXCR from the RT-PCR reads. The table shows about 540,000 distinct CDR3 sequences, with roughly 25% occurring only once. These data were also filed under a second study, of T cells expressing NK-cell markers. In that study: cDNA encoding TCR beta was synthesized via 5'RACE template switching incorporating UMIs. It was sorted CD3+CD56+NKG2C+, CD3+CD56+NKG2C- and CD3+CD56-NKG2C+ T cells that supplied the TCR beta repertoires. Dominant NKG2C+ clonotypes in about six donors made up roughly 1.0-7.5% of CD8+ T cells.

The sequences come from CD4+ T cells sorted from PBMCs, collected roughly 13 days after vaccination. The sequence derives from a man in his fifties or sixties who received an inactivated influenza vaccine. The rearrangement links TRBV7-2 to TRBJ2-1; D tentatively reads TRBD1 or TRBD2 (7 bases each). The CDR3 here is CASSLGGTDFLYEQFF. The CDR3 DNA is TGTGCCAGCAGCTTGGGGGGGACAGATTTTCTCTATGAGCAGTTCTTC.